The 18 T cell receptor beta chains in this list originate from one sample, sequenced in a study of post-analysis software for immune sequencing data. Regarding the study as a whole: Among roughly five TRBV segments more frequent in patients than controls were TRBV5-6, TRBV5-1 and TRBV20-1.

These receptors have no identified antigens. The library was made from cDNA and included unique molecular identifiers. TCRdb ran MiXCR on the PCR reads and lists one entry per CDR3 protein. The table records some 690,000 distinct CDR3 sequences, 25% to 30% of them present only once. The sample taken for sequencing was blood. Receptors were obtained from a girl aged 5 to 17 with multiple sclerosis.

Concerning this clonotype: This could be a read error, since a much larger clone is one nucleotide away. CDR3 bases: TGTGCCAGCAGTTTCAATCAGCCCCAGCATTTT. Translated: CASSFNQPQHF. This sequence joins TRBV12-3 or TRBV12-4 and TRBJ1-5; D unresolved. Trimming took off 3 bases at V and 3 bases at J, with 0 bases between the two ends. The CDR3 covers 11 residues.

The chain joins TRBV5-1 to TRBJ2-1; D ambiguous. There are 14 residues in the CDR3. Germline V lookup: CDR1 SGHRS, CDR2 YFSETQ. V was pared by 6 bases and J by 10 bases, with 20 bases between. CDR3 nucleotides: TGCGCCAGCAACTCGGAAGGAACCTACACGGAGCAGTTCTTC. Protein: CASNSEGTYTEQFF.

The sample holds a few counts of this clonotype. V gene TRBV29-1 combines with J gene TRBJ1-4; the D gene is possibly TRBD1 (5 bases). The germline V gene has CDR1 SQVTM and CDR2 ANQGSEA. V lost 8 bases and J lost 8, with 15 bases in between. The CDR3 is made up of 12 amino acids. CDR3 protein: CSFAGAGEKLFF. The CDR3 DNA reads TGCAGCTTTGCCGGGGCCGGGGAAAAACTGTTTTTT.

As regards this clonotype: A clone one base away is much larger, so this may be a read error. The rearrangement uses TRBV24-1 and TRBJ2-7; 16 bases line up with TRBD2. The end of the DNA fits TRBJ2-5 better, so the J call may be wrong. From germline, CDR1 is KGHDR and CDR2 SFDVKD. This CDR3 spans 17 amino acids. CDR3 nucleotide sequence: TGTGCCACCAGCCAGGGACTAGCGGGGGGGCGACAAAAGACCCAGTACTTC. It codes for CATSQGLAGGRQKTQYF.

The chain recombines TRBV27 with TRBJ2-7; 10 nucleotides line up with TRBD2. The ends lost 6 bases at V and 6 bases at J; junction bases unmatched: 14. Looked up from germline, CDR1 is MNHEY and CDR2 is SMNVEV (reference sequence). The CDR3 is 16 residues long. CDR3 amino acids: CASSPEGSGRYAEQYF. Written as DNA, the CDR3 is TGTGCCAGCAGCCCGGAGGGTAGCGGGAGGTATGCCGAGCAGTACTTC.

The rearrangement uses TRBV5-5 and TRBJ1-1; the D is unclear. The CDR3 runs to 18 residues. The V end lost 4 bases, the J end lost 0 bases, and 22 bases lay between the germline ends. The germline V gene has CDR1 SGHKS and CDR2 YYEKEE (reference sequence). The CDR3 DNA sequence: TGTGCCAGCAGCACGACTCCAGGATCCCGAGGGATGAACACTGAAGCTTTCTTT. Its protein is CASSTTPGSRGMNTEAFF.

The V call is TRBV20-1, the J call TRBJ2-3; TRBD2 agrees at 7 bases. This CDR3 is 16 amino acids long. The ends lost 1 base at V and 2 bases at J; junction bases unmatched: 9. Germline loops: CDR1 DFQATT, CDR2 SNEGSKA (reference sequence). CDR3 DNA sequence: TGCAGTGCTAGAGTGTTGGCTAGCGGTAACACAGATACGCAGTATTTT. Translating it yields CSARVLASGNTDTQYF.

V is TRBV20-1 and J is TRBJ2-7, with D unclear. This CDR3 comprises 13 residues. Trimming cost V 3 bases and J 0 bases, with 9 bases left between them. Germline CDR1 reads DFQATT; CDR2 reads SNEGSKA (reference sequence). The CDR3 sequence is CSASWLHSYEQYF. For the CDR3, the DNA is TGCAGTGCTAGTTGGCTACACTCCTACGAGCAGTACTTC.

The V gene is TRBV29-1, the J gene TRBJ2-5, with D unclear. V gave up 3 bases and J gave up 2 bases, with 7 bases separating them. This CDR3 is 12 amino acids long. Germline assignment: CDR1 SQVTM and CDR2 ANQGSEA. This CDR3 is CSVDFGQETQYF. CDR3 sequence (DNA): TGCAGCGTTGATTTTGGGCAAGAGACCCAGTACTTC.

V and J are TRBV5-6 and TRBJ2-2, with 9 bases identical to TRBD1. Germline lookup yields CDR1 SGHDT and CDR2 YYEEEE. Trimming took 5 bases from V and 6 from J; bases not matched to a gene: 8. CDR3 length: 15 amino acids. CDR3 amino acids: CASRPGTGIAGELFF. In DNA, the CDR3 is TGTGCCAGCAGACCCGGGACAGGGATCGCCGGGGAGCTGTTTTTT.

This clonotype was found a few times. The chain couples TRBV7-9 to TRBJ2-7; D call uncertain. V shed 1 base and J shed 6 bases, with 10 bases lying between them. CDR1 is SEHNR, CDR2 FQNEAQ, per germline (reference sequence). CDR3 length: 13 amino acids. CDR3 bases: TGTGCCAGCAGCTTAGGTTCGGTGGGCGAGCAGTACTTC. Translated: CASSLGSVGEQYF.

V is TRBV14 and J is TRBJ2-1; the D is unclear. CDR3 length: 15 residues. V was cut by 3 bases and J by 8 bases, with 17 bases left in between. The V gene's germline CDR1 is SGHDN and CDR2 FVKESK. Written as DNA, the CDR3 is TGTGCCAGCAGCCAGCTCTTAGCAGCCAGCGATGAGCAGTTCTTC. This encodes CASSQLLAASDEQFF.

Remarks on this clonotype: Germline and junction disagree at one end, which may indicate a read error. This chain joins TRBV10-3 and TRBJ1-1; 7 bases agree with TRBD1. Germline-derived CDR1 and CDR2 are ENHRY and SYGVKD. The CDR3 runs 13 residues. The CDR3 region is CVIRGDTNTEAFF. CDR3 bases: TGTGTCATCAGGGGGGATACGAACACTGAAGCTTTCTTT.

V usage is TRBV28 and J usage is TRBJ1-1; D call uncertain. The V gene lost 8 bases and the J gene lost 0 bases, with 13 bases spanning the gap. CDR1 and CDR2 (germline): MDHEN, SYDVKM. This CDR3 has 14 residues. The CDR3 coding sequence is TGTGCCAGCCTCTTTGGGCTAATGAACACTGAAGCTTTCTTT. Encoded protein: CASLFGLMNTEAFF.

CDR3 protein: CATSRGDPGGHEQYF. The CDR3 region has the DNA TGTGCCACCAGCAGAGGGGATCCGGGGGGGCACGAGCAGTACTTC. The V and J genes are TRBV15 and TRBJ2-7; TRBD2 agrees at 8 bases. This CDR3 region has 15 residues. Germline CDR1 and CDR2: LNHNV and YYDKDF (reference sequence). V dropped 1 base and J dropped 5; count of bases not matched to a gene: 7.

The rearrangement uses TRBV6-2 or TRBV6-3 and TRBJ2-1; 7 bases align to TRBD2. Germline loops: CDR1 MNHEY, CDR2 SVGEGT. The CDR3 is made up of 16 amino acids. Trimming took 6 bases from V and 6 from J; bases not matched to a gene: 14. In nucleotides, the CDR3 is TGTGCCAGCAGGGTAGCGGGCCCCGCTGGGGTCAATGAGCAGTTCTTC. Residues: CASRVAGPAGVNEQFF.

This chain links TRBV28 with TRBJ2-3; TRBD2 agrees at 9 bases. V trimming: 2 bases; J trimming: 2 bases; junction bases outside the gene matches: 11. The germline CDR1 and CDR2 sequences are MDHEN and SYDVKM. This CDR3 comprises 18 residues. CDR3 protein: CASSLLPATSGDTDTQYF. The DNA for the CDR3 is TGTGCCAGCAGTTTACTTCCCGCGACTAGCGGAGACACAGATACGCAGTATTTT. The full variable domain, completed using reference TRBV28 and TRBJ2-3, is DVKVTQSSRYLVKRTGEKVFLECVQDMDHENMFWYRQDPGLGLRLIYFSYDVKMKEKGDIPEGYSVSREKKERFSLILESASTNQTSMYLCASSLLPATSGDTDTQYFGPGTRLTVL.

Only a few counts were recorded for this clonotype. The V call is TRBV28, the J call TRBJ2-3; no clear D. The CDR3 consists of 12 residues. Germline-derived CDR1 and CDR2 are MDHEN and SYDVKM. V was clipped by 6 bases and J by 8 bases, with 12 bases between them. This CDR3 is CASSLGSITQYF. CDR3 in DNA: TGTGCCAGCAGCCTGGGATCGATTACGCAGTATTTT.